This TCR beta chain was documented in a study of T cell changes during pregnancy in multiple sclerosis. Only one count was recorded for this clone. Libraries were prepared by immunoSEQ multiplex PCR; TCRdb keeps only in-frame clonotypes and omits some of them. The sample holds more than 25,000 clones, 92% seen once. CDR3 length: 11 amino acids. The germline gives CDR1 SGHTS, CDR2 YDEGEE. Trimming cost V 4 bases and J 10 bases, with 9 bases left between them. V and J are TRBV5-8 and TRBJ1-3, with unresolved D. Sequences were derived from peripheral blood, sampled in the first trimester of pregnancy. The clonotype originates from a female donor in good health, enrolled as a control in a pregnancy study. The CDR3 protein is CASSLDITIYF. The DNA of the CDR3 is TGTGCCAGCAGCCTGGATATAACCATATATTTT. Together with reference TRBV5-8 and TRBJ1-3, the CDR3 gives the full variable domain: EAGVTQSPTHLIKTRGQQATLRCSPISGHTSVYWYQQALGLGLQFLLWYDEGEERNRGNFPPRFSGRQFPNYSSELNVNALELEDSALYLCASSLDITIYFGEGSWLTVV.